This TCR beta chain emerged from a study of vaccination effects on CD4 cells after COVID-19. Germline lookup yields CDR1 LGHDT and CDR2 YNNKEL (reference sequence). The germline V and J ends were trimmed by 6 bases and 0 bases, with 14 bases remaining between them. CDR3 length equals 16 residues. As regards this clone: Its antigen remains unknown.

The table came from immunoSEQ multiplex PCR; TCRdb's copy has only in-frame clones and leaves some out. The data contain about 43,000 clones, around 77% of them singletons. Ahead of sequencing, the ViraFEST assay grew antigen-specific CD4+ T cells using viral peptide pools. Scientists isolated CD4+ T cells after a roughly 10-day culture period ended. Vaccine recipients had no previous SARS-CoV-2 infection; their nucleocapsid antibodies were negative. A few million PBMC were placed in each well, which was supplemented with about 10 IU/ml IL-2 and 7.5 to 10 ug/ml peptides. This specimen consisted of CD4+ T cells from PBMCs cultured with SARS-CoV-2 spike peptides, obtained before COVID-19 vaccination. This sequence joins TRBV3-1 (or the pseudogene TRBV3-2) and TRBJ1-4; D unclear. The receptor comes from a human donor who received a COVID-19 vaccine. CDR3: CASSFKIRATNEKLFF. In DNA, the CDR3 is TGTGCCAGCAGTTTCAAGATCCGGGCAACTAATGAAAAACTGTTTTTT.